Listed below are T cell receptor beta chains from one sample, sequenced in a study of blood T cell repertoires in COVID-19. The data were produced by immunoSEQ multiplex PCR, yet TCRdb's version contains in-frame clones alone and is incomplete. Among around 380,000 clones listed, around 87% were seen once. Sequencing used PBMCs or T cells enriched from blood (not recorded which). The receptors originated from a man aged 30-40 years who had recovered from COVID-19. Both conserved end residues are part of each CDR3. D genes are given only for firm matches. Expanded clones get a size class; other rows say once, few or many, or leave the size out.

J gene,V gene,D gene,clone size,CDR3 DNA,CDR3 protein
TRBJ1-1,TRBV3-1/TRBV3-2,.,.,TGTGCCAGCAGCCACGGAGGCACTGAAGCTTTCTTT,CASSHGGTEAFF
TRBJ1-4,TRBV5-1,.,.,TGCGCCAGCAGCTTGTGGCCCAGCGGGGATAATGAAAAACTGTTTTTT,CASSLWPSGDNEKLFF
TRBJ2-7,TRBV6-5,.,.,TGTGCCAGCAGCATCCTCGGGGGGCGTGATGAGCAGTACTTC,CASSILGGRDEQYF
TRBJ1-4,TRBV7-9,.,.,TGTGCCAGCAGCTTTTCAGGGGTCGAGGAAAAACTGTTTTTT,CASSFSGVEEKLFF
TRBJ1-2,TRBV20-1,TRBD1,.,TGCAGTGCTAGTGAGTCCGGGACAGAGAGTGGCTACACCTTC,CSASESGTESGYTF
TRBJ2-7,TRBV11-2,.,.,TGTGCCAGCAGCCCGGGGACAAACTACGAGCAGTACTTC,CASSPGTNYEQYF
TRBJ1-2,TRBV3-1/TRBV3-2,.,few,TGTGCCAGCAGCCCGGAGAGACAGAGAGGTTTCTATGGCTACACCTTC,CASSPERQRGFYGYTF
TRBJ1-1,TRBV12-3/TRBV12-4,.,.,TGTGCCAGCAGTGCCACAGGGAGGGGTGAAGCTTTCTTT,CASSATGRGEAFF
TRBJ2-7,TRBV5-5,TRBD1,.,TGTGCCAGCAGCGGGGACAGTTCCTACGAGCAGTACTTC,CASSGDSSYEQYF
TRBJ1-4,TRBV7-9,TRBD1,.,TGTGCCAGCAGCTTAGCGACAGGGTTAAATGAAAAACTGTTTTTT,CASSLATGLNEKLFF
TRBJ1-5,TRBV27,.,.,TGTGCCAGCAGTTCCCTGACACCCCTTGGCAATCAGCCCCAGCATTTT,CASSSLTPLGNQPQHF
TRBJ2-7,TRBV11-3,TRBD2,.,TGTGCCAGCAGCCAGGGATCGGGCGGGGGGAGCCACGAGCAGTACTTC,CASSQGSGGGSHEQYF
TRBJ2-2,TRBV6-2/TRBV6-3,.,.,TGTGCCAGCAGCACCCGCCAGGGGGGCGGGGAGCTGTTTTTT,CASSTRQGGGELFF
TRBJ1-2,TRBV10-3,.,few,TGTGCCATCAGTGAGTCGAAGCTGTATGGCTACACCTTC,CAISESKLYGYTF
TRBJ1-2,TRBV7-6,.,.,TGTGCCAGCAGCCCCCGGGGAGCTGGCTATGGCTACACCTTC,CASSPRGAGYGYTF
TRBJ2-1,TRBV18,TRBD1,.,TGTGCCAGCTCACCACCGAAGGGGGCAATAGACAATGAGCAGTTCTTC,CASSPPKGAIDNEQFF
TRBJ2-2,TRBV23-1,TRBD1,.,TGCGCCAGCAGTCCGCGGGACAGGCGGTGGTACACCGGGGAGCTGTTTTTT,CASSPRDRRWYTGELFF
TRBJ2-7,TRBV7-2,TRBD1,.,TGTGCCAGCAGCTCGCCGGGACAGACCTACGAGCAGTACTTC,CASSSPGQTYEQYF
TRBJ2-7,TRBV19,.,.,TGTGCCAGTAGAGCGACAGGTTTCTCCTACGAGCAGTACTTC,CASRATGFSYEQYF
TRBJ1-1,TRBV7-9,.,few,TGTGCCTGCGACCGGGGGGGGTCGAACACTGAAGCTTTCTTT,CACDRGGSNTEAFF
TRBJ1-1,TRBV2,TRBD1,.,TGTGCCAGCAGATTTCCTACCGGGACAGGGGGTTTGAACACTGAAGCTTTCTTT,CASRFPTGTGGLNTEAFF
TRBJ1-2,TRBV10-1,TRBD1,.,TGCGCCATCCCCGCAGACAGGGAGGTCTATGGCTACACCTTC,CAIPADREVYGYTF
TRBJ1-2,TRBV5-1,TRBD1,.,TGCGCCAGCAGCACCCTTGGGACAGGGAGCGGTTATGGCTACACCTTC,CASSTLGTGSGYGYTF
TRBJ1-1,TRBV11-2,.,.,TGTGCCAGCACCAACTCCGGAGGGGCGCGAAACACTGAAGCTTTCTTT,CASTNSGGARNTEAFF
TRBJ1-1,TRBV11-2,.,.,TGTGCCAGCAGCTTAACCGGGGGGTACACTGAAGCTTTCTTT,CASSLTGGYTEAFF
TRBJ1-6,TRBV24-1,.,.,TGTGCCACCAGTGATTTAAGGGGTCCCGTCGGTTCACCCCTCCACTTT,CATSDLRGPVGSPLHF
TRBJ1-1,TRBV4-1,.,.,TGCGCCAGCAGCCAACCCGGGGTAACTGAAGCTTTCTTT,CASSQPGVTEAFF
TRBJ1-1,TRBV4-1,.,once,TGCGCCAGCAGCCAAGTGGCCACTGAAGCTTTCTTT,CASSQVATEAFF